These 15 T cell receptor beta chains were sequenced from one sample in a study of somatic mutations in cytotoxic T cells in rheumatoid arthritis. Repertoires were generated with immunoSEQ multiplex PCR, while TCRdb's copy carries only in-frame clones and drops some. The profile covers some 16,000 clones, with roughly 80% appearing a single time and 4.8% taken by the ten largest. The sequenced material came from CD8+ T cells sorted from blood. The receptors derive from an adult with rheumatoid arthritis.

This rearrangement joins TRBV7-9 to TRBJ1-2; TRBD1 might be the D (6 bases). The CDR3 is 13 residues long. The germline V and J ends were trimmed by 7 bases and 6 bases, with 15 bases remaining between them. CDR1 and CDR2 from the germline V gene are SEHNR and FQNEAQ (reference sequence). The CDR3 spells CASTLRAGDGYTF. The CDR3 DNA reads TGTGCCAGCACCCTAAGGGCAGGGGATGGCTACACCTTC.

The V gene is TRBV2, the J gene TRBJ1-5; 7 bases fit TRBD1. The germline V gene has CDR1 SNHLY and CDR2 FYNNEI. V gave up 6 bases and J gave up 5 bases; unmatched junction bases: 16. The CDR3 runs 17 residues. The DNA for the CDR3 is TGTGCCAGCAGAGCTGTAGGACAGGCTCCGTCGGATCAGCCCCAGCATTTT. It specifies CASRAVGQAPSDQPQHF.

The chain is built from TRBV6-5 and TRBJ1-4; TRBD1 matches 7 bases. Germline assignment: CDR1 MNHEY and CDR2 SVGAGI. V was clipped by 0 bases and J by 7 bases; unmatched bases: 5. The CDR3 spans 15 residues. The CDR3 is CASSYSTTGAEKLFF. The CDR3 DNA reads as TGTGCCAGCAGTTACTCTACTACAGGGGCTGAAAAACTGTTTTTT.

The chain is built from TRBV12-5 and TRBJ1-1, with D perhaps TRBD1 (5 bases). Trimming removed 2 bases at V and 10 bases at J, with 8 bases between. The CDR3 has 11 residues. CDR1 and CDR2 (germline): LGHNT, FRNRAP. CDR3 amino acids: CASGLSRGAFF. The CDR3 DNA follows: TGTGCTAGTGGTTTGAGTAGGGGAGCTTTCTTT.

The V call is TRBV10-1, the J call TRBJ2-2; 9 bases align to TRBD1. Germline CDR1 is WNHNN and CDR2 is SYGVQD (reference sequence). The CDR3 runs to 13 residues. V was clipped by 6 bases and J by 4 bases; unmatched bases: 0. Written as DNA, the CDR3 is TGCGCCAGCAGGGACAGGGGCACCGGGGAGCTGTTTTTT. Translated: CASRDRGTGELFF.

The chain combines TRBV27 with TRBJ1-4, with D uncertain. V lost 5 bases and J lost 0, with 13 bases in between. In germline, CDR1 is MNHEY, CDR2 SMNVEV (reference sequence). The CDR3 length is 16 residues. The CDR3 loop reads CASSHFEGATNEKLFF. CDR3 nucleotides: TGTGCCAGCAGTCACTTCGAGGGAGCAACTAATGAAAAACTGTTTTTT.

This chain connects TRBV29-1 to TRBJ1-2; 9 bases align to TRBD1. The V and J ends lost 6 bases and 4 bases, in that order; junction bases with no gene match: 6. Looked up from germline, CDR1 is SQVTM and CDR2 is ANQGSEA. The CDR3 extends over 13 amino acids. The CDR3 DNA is TGCAGCGTACGGGACAGGGACTTCTATGGCTACACCTTC. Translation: CSVRDRDFYGYTF.

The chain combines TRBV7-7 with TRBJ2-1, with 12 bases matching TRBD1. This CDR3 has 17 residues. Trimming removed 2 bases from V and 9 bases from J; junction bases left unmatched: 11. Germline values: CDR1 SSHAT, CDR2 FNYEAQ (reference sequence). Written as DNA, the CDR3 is TGTGCCAGCAGCTTAAGGGTCACGGGACAGGGGGCAGGTGAGCAGTTCTTC. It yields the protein CASSLRVTGQGAGEQFF.

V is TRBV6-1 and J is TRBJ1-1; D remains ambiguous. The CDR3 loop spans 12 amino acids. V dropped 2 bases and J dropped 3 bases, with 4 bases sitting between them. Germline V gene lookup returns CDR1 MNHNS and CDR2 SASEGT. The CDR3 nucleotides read TGTGCCAGCAGTGAACTGGACACTGAAGCTTTCTTT. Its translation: CASSELDTEAFF.

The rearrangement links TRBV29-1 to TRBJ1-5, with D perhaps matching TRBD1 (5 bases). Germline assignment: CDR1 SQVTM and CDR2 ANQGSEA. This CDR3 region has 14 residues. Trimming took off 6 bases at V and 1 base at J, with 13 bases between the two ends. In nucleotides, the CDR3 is TGCAGCGTAGGAGGGGAGGGGAGCAATCAGCCCCAGCATTTT. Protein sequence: CSVGGEGSNQPQHF.

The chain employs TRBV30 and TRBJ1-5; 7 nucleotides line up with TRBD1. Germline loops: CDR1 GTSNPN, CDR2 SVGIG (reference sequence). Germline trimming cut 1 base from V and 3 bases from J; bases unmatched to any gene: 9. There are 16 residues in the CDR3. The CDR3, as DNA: TGTGCCTGGAGTGAAGGACCAGGGGGGCACAATCAGCCCCAGCATTTT. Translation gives CAWSEGPGGHNQPQHF.

The CDR3 DNA reads as TGCAGCGTTGAAGATGGAGAAAGAGGACCTTCTGGCTACGAGCAGTACTTC. The encoded protein is CSVEDGERGPSGYEQYF. The V and J genes are TRBV29-1 and TRBJ2-7; unclear D gene. The V gene lost 0 bases and the J gene lost 3 bases, with 21 bases spanning the gap. CDR1 SQVTM and CDR2 ANQGSEA come from the germline V gene. This CDR3 is 17 amino acids long.

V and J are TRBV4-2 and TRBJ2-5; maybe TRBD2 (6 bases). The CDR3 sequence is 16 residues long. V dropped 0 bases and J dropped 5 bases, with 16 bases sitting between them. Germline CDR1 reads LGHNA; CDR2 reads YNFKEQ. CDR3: CASSQEFARGWETQYF. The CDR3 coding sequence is TGTGCCAGCAGCCAAGAATTTGCCCGGGGGTGGGAGACCCAGTACTTC.

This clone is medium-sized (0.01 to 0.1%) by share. The chain's CDR3 is CASSYLPLNTEAFF. The CDR3 nucleotides are TGTGCCAGCAGTTATTTACCATTGAACACTGAAGCTTTCTTT. The genes are TRBV6-6 and TRBJ1-1; D is undetermined. Per the germline V gene, CDR1 is MNHNY and CDR2 is SVGAGI (reference sequence). With 3 bases removed from V and 0 bases from J, the gap between germline ends came to 8 bases. CDR3 length: 14 amino acids.

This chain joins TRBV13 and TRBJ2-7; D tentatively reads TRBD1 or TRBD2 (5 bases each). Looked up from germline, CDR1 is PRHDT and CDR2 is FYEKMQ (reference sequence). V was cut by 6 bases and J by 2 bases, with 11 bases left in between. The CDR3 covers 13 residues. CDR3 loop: CASSPGQAYEQYF. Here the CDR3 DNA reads TGTGCCAGCAGTCCGGGGCAGGCCTACGAGCAGTACTTC.